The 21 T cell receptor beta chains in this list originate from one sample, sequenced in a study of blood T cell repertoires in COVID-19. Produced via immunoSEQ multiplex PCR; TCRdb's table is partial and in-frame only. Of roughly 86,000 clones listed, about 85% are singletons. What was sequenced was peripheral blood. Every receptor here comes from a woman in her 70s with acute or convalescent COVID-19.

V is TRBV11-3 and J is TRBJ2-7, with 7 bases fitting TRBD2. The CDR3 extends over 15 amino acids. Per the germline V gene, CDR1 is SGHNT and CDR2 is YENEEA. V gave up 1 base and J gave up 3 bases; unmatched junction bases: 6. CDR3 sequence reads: CASSLGGGGYYEQYF. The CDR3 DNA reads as TGTGCCAGCAGCTTAGGTGGGGGGGGATACTACGAGCAGTACTTC. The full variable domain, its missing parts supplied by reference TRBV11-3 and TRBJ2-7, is EAGVVQSPRYKIIEKKQPVAFWCNPISGHNTLYWYLQNLGQGPELLIRYENEEAVDDSQLPKDRFSAERLKGVDSTLKIQPAELGDSAVYLCASSLGGGGYYEQYFGPGTRLTVT.

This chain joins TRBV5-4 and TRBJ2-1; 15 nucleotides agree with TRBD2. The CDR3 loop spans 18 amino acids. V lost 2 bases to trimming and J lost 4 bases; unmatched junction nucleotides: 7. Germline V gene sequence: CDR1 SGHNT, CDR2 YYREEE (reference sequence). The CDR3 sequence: CASSFRTSGGAAYNEQFF. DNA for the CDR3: TGTGCCAGCAGCTTCCGGACTAGCGGGGGGGCCGCATACAATGAGCAGTTCTTC.

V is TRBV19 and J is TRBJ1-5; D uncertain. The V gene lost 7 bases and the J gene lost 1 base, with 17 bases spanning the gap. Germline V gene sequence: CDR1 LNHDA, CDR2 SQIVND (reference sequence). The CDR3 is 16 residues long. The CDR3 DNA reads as TGTGCCAGTACCCCCCTCCGGGAAATCAGCAATCAGCCCCAGCATTTT. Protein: CASTPLREISNQPQHF.

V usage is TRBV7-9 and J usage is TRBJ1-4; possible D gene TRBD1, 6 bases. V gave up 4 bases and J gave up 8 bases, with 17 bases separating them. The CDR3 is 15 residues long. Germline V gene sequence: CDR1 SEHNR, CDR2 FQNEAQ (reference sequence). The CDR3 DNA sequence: TGTGCCAGCAGCTCCGGGGGGGCAGCAGGGGAAAAACTGTTTTTT. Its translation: CASSSGGAAGEKLFF.

DNA for the CDR3: TGTGCCAGCAGCTTGGGTATGGGACTAGTAGCTGAAAACATTCAGTACTTC. This encodes CASSLGMGLVAENIQYF. V usage is TRBV5-4 and J usage is TRBJ2-4, with TRBD2 matching over 8 bases. Germline CDR1 is SGHNT and CDR2 is YYREEE (reference sequence). The CDR3 extends over 17 amino acids. The trim removed 0 bases at V and 5 bases at J, leaving 10 bases unmatched.

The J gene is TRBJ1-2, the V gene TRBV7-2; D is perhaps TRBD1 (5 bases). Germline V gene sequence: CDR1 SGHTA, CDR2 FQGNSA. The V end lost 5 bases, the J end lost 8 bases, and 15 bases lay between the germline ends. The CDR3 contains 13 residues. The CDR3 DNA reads TGTGCCAGCAGCGAACCGGGACTACTCGGCTACACCTTC. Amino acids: CASSEPGLLGYTF. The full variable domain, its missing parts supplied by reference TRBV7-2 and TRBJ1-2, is GAGVSQSPSNKVTEKGKDVELRCDPISGHTALYWYRQSLGQGLEFLIYFQGNSAPDKSGLPSDRFSAERTGGSVSTLTIQRTQQEDSAVYLCASSEPGLLGYTFGSGTRLTVV.

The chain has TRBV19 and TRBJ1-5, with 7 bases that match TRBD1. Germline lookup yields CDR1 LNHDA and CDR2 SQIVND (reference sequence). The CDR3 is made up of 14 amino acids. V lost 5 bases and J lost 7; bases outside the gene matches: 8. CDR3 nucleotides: TGTGCCAGTAGTGACCGCAGGGGGGACCAGCCCCAGCATTTT. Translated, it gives CASSDRRGDQPQHF.

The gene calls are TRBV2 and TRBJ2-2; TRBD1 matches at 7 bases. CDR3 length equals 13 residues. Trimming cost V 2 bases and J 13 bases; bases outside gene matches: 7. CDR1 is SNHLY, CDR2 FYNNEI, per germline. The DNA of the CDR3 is TGTGCCAGCAGTGAACTTTCGGGACAGTCGCTGTTTTTT. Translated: CASSELSGQSLFF.

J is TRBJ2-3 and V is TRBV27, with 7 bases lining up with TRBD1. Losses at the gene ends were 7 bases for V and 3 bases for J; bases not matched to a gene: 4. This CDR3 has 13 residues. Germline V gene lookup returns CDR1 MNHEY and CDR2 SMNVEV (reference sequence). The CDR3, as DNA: TGTGCCAGCAAAGGGGGCGGGACAGATACGCAGTATTTT. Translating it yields CASKGGGTDTQYF.

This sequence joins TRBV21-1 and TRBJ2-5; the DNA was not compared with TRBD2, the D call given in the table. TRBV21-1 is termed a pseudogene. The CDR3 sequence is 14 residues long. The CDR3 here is CASSNRLFQETQYF. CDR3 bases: TGTGCCAGCAGCAATCGACTATTCCAAGAGACCCAGTACTTC.

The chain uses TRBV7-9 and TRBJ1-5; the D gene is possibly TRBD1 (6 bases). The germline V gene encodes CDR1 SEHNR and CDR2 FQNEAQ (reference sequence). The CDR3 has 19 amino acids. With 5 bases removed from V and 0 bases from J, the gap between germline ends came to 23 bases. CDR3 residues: CASSPHRGSGEYSNQPQHF. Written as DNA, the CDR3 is TGTGCCAGCAGCCCCCATAGAGGGTCAGGGGAATATAGCAATCAGCCCCAGCATTTT.

Here the CDR3 reads CASSHAGPTGELFF. The DNA for the CDR3 is TGTGCCAGCAGCCATGCGGGGCCCACCGGGGAGCTGTTTTTT. V and J are TRBV14 and TRBJ2-2, with D perhaps matching TRBD2 (6 bases). This CDR3 contains 14 residues. Germline V gene lookup returns CDR1 SGHDN and CDR2 FVKESK. V shed 3 bases and J shed 4 bases, with 9 bases lying between them.

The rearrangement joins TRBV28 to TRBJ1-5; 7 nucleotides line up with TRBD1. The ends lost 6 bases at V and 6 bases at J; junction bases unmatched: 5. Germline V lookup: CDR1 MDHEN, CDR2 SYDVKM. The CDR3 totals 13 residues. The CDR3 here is CASRRQGSQPQHF. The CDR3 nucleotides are TGTGCCAGCAGACGACAGGGAAGTCAGCCCCAGCATTTT.

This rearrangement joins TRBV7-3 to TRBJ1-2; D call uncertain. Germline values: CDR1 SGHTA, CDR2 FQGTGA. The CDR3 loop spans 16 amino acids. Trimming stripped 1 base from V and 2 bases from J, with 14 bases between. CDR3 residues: CASSLSSGSENYGYTF. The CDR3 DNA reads TGTGCCAGCAGCTTAAGCTCGGGATCCGAAAACTATGGCTACACCTTC.

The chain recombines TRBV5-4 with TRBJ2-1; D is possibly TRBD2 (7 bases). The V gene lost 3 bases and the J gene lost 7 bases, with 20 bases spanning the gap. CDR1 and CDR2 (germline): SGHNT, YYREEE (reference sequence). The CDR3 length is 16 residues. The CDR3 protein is CASSSPLGGALNEQFF. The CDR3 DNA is TGTGCCAGCAGCTCACCCTTAGGGGGGGCCTTGAATGAGCAGTTCTTC.

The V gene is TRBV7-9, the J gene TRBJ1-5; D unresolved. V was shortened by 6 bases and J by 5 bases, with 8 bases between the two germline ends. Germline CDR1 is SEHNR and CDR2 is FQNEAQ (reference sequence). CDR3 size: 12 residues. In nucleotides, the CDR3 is TGTGCCAGCAGTAATCAGGATCAGCCCCAGCATTTT. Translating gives CASSNQDQPQHF.

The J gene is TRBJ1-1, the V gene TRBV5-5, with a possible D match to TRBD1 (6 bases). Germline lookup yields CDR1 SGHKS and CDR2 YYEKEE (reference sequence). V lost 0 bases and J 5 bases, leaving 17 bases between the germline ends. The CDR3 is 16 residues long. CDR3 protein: CASSLGTGSMETEAFF. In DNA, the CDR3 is TGTGCCAGCAGCTTGGGAACAGGGTCGATGGAAACTGAAGCTTTCTTT. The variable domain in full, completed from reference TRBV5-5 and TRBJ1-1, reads DAGVTQSPTHLIKTRGQQVTLRCSPISGHKSVSWYQQVLGQGPQFIFQYYEKEERGRGNFPDRFSARQFPNYSSELNVNALLLGDSALYLCASSLGTGSMETEAFFGQGTRLTVV.

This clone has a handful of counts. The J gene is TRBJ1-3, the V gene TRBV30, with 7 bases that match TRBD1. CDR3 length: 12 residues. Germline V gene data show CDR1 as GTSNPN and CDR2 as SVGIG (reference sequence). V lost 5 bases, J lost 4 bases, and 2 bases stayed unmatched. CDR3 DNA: TGTGCCTGGTCGGGACAGGGAAACACCATATATTTT. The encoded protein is CAWSGQGNTIYF. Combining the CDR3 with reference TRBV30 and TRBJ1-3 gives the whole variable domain SQTIHQWPATLVQPVGSPLSLECTVEGTSNPNLYWYRQAAGRGLQLLFYSVGIGQISSEVPQNLSASRPQDRQFILSSKKLLLSDSGFYLCAWSGQGNTIYFGEGSWLTVV.

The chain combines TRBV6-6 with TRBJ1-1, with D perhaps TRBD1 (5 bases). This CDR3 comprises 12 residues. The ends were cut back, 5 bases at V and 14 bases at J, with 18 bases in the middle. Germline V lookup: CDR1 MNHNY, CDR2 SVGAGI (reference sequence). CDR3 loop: CASSPGGSVGFF. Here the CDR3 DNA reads TGTGCCAGCAGTCCCGGGGGTTCCGTAGGCTTCTTT.

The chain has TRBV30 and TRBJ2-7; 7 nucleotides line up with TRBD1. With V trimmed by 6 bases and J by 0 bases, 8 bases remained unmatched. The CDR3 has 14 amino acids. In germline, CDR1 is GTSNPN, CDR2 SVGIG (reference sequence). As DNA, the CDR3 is TGTGCCTGTCCGAGGGACAGCTACTCCTACGAGCAGTACTTC. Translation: CACPRDSYSYEQYF.

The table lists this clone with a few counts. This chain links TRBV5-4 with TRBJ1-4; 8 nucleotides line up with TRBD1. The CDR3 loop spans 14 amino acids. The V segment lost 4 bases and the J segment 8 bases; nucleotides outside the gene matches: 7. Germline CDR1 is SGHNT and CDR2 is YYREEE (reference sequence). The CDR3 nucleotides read TGTGCCAGCAGCGGAACAGGGGGAGGAGAAAAACTGTTTTTT. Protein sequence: CASSGTGGGEKLFF.